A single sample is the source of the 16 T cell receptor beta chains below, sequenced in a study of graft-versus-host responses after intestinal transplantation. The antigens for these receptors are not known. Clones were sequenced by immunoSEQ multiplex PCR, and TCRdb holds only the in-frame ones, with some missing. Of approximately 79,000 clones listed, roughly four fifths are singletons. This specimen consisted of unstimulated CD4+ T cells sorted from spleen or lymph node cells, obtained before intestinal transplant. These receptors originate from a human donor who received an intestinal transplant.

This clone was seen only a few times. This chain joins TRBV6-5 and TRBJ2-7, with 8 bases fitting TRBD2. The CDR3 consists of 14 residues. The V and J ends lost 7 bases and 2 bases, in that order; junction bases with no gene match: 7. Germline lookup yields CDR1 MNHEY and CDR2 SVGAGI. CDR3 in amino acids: CASKASGPTYEQYF. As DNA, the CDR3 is TGTGCCAGCAAGGCTAGCGGGCCCACCTACGAGCAGTACTTC.

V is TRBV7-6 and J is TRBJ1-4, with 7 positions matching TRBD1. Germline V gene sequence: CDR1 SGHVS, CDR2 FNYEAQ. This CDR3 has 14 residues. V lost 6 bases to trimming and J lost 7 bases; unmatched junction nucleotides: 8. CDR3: CASRNRQGTEKLFF. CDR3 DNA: TGTGCCAGCAGGAACCGACAGGGAACTGAAAAACTGTTTTTT.

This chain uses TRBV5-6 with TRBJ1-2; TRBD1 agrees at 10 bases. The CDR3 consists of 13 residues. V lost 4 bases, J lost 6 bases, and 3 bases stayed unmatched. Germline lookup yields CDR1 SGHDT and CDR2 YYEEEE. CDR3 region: CASSLGQGNGYTF. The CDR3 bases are TGTGCCAGCAGCCTGGGACAGGGGAATGGCTACACCTTC.

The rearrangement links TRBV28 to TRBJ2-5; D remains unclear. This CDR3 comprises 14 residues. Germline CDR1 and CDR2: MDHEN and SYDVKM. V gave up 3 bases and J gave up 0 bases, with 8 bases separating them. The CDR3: CASSFGGNQETQYF. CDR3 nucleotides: TGTGCCAGCAGTTTTGGCGGCAACCAAGAGACCCAGTACTTC.

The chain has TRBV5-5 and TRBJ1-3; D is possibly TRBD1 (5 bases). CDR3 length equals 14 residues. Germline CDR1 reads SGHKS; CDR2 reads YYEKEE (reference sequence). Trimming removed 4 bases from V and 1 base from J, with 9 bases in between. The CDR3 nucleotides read TGTGCCAGCAGCCACGGGGGGTCTGGAAACACCATATATTTT. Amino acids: CASSHGGSGNTIYF.

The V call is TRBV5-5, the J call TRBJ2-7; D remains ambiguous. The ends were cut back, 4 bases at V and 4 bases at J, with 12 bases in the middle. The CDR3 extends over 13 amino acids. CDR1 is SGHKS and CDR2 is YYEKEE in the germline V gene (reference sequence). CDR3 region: CASSTGWAYEQYF. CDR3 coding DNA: TGTGCCAGCAGCACCGGCTGGGCGTACGAGCAGTACTTC.

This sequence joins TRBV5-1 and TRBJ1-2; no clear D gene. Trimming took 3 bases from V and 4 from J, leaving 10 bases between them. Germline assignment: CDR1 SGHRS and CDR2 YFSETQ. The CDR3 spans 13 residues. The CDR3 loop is CASSSLEGYGYTF. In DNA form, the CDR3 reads TGCGCCAGCAGCTCCTTGGAGGGCTATGGCTACACCTTC.

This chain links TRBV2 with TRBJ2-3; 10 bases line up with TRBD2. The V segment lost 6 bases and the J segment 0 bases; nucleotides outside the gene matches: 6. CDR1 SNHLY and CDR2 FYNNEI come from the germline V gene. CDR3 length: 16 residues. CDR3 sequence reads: CASRRTSGPSTDTQYF. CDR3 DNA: TGTGCCAGCAGACGGACTAGCGGACCTAGCACAGATACGCAGTATTTT.

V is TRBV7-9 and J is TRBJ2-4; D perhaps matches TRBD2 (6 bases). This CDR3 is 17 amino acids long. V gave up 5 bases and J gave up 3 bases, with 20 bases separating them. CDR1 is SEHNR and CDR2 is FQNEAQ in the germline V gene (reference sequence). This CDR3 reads CASSHGGARADKNIQYF. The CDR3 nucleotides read TGTGCCAGCAGCCACGGCGGGGCCAGGGCAGACAAAAACATTCAGTACTTC.

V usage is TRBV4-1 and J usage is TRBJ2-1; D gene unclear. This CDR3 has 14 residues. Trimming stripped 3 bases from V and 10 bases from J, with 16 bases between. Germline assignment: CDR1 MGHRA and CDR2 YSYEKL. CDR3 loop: CASSHYLIAAEQFF. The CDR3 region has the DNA TGCGCCAGCAGCCACTATTTGATCGCGGCGGAGCAGTTCTTC.

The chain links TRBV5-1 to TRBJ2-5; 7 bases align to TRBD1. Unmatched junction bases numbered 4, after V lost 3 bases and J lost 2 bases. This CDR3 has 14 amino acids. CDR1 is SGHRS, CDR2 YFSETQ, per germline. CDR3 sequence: CASSWPGQQETQYF. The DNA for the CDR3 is TGCGCCAGCAGCTGGCCGGGACAGCAAGAGACCCAGTACTTC.

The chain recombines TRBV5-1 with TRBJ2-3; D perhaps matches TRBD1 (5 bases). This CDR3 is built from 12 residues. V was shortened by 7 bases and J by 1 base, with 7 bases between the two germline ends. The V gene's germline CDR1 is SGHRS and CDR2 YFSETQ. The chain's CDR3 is CASGAGTDTQYF. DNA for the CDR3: TGCGCCAGCGGGGCGGGCACAGATACGCAGTATTTT.

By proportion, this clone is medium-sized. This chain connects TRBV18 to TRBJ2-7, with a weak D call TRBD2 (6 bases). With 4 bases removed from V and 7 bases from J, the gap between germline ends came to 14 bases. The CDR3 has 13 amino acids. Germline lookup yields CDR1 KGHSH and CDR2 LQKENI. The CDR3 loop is CASSREAAGEQYF. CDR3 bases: TGTGCCAGCTCACGGGAGGCGGCAGGGGAGCAGTACTTC.

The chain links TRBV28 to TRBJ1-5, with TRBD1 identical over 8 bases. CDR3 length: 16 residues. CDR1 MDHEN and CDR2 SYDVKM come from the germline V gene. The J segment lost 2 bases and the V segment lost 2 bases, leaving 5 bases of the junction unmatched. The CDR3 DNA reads TGTGCCAGCAGTTTAACAGGGGGTGACGGCAATCAGCCCCAGCATTTT. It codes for CASSLTGGDGNQPQHF. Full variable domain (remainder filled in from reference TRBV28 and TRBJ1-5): DVKVTQSSRYLVKRTGEKVFLECVQDMDHENMFWYRQDPGLGLRLIYFSYDVKMKEKGDIPEGYSVSREKKERFSLILESASTNQTSMYLCASSLTGGDGNQPQHFGDGTRLSIL.

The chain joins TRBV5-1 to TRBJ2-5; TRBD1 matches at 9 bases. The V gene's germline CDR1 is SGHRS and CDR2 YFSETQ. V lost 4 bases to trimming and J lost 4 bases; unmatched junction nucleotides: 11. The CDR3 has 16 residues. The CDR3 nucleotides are TGCGCCAGCAGCCTGGCGCCGGGACAGGGTGGAGAGACCCAGTACTTC. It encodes CASSLAPGQGGETQYF.

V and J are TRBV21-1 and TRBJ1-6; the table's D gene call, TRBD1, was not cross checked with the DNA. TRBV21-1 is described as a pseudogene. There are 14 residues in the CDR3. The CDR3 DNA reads TGTGCCAGCACGAAGACAGGGATGGATTCACCCCTCCACTTT. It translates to CASTKTGMDSPLHF.